This T cell receptor beta chain was sequenced in a study of identical twins. Template switching added a universal primer site; cDNA carried unique molecular identifiers. In TCRdb, the 5' RACE reads were re-called with MiXCR into one record per CDR3 protein. There are about 240,000 distinct CDR3 sequences in the sample; roughly 13% occur only once, and 3.5% to 4.5% lies in the top ten. Findings and limits, study-wide: These conclusions were based on statistical analysis (cross-sectional, not following the same donors). Within monozygotic twins, out-of-frame TCR alpha sharing was underestimated by the models.

Germline CDR1 reads SGHNT; CDR2 reads YYREEE (reference sequence). J lost 6 bases, V lost 6 bases, and 7 bases had no gene match. The CDR3 runs 15 residues. With respect to this clonotype: What it recognizes is unknown.

These data also featured in a second study, about yellow fever vaccine responses in identical twins.

This sequence was found in a woman under 30 in good health. Material: memory (CD45RO+) T cells sorted from blood. The rearrangement uses TRBV5-4 and TRBJ2-1; 12 nucleotides agree with TRBD2. CDR3 DNA: TGTGCCAGCACCCTAGCGGGGGGGCAGTCCAATGAGCAGTTCTTC. Translation: CASTLAGGQSNEQFF.